These 8 T cell receptor beta chains originate from one sample sequenced in a study of T cells after yellow fever vaccination. TCRdb re-called the 5' RACE reads through MiXCR, storing one row per CDR3 protein. This sample has roughly 260,000 distinct CDR3 sequences; around 13% occur once, and the top ten carry roughly 0.5%. Source: CD4+ T cells sorted from PBMCs, taken 45 days after the yellow fever booster vaccination. The receptors shown here come from a man aged 25 to 40 who received the YFV17D yellow fever vaccine.

The V and J genes are TRBV19 and TRBJ2-2; D is unresolved. Trimming took off 0 bases at V and 4 bases at J, with 6 bases between the two ends. The CDR3 has 14 residues. Germline values: CDR1 LNHDA, CDR2 SQIVND (reference sequence). CDR3 in DNA: TGTGCCAGTAGTATAGATCTACTCACCGGGGAGCTGTTTTTT. Protein: CASSIDLLTGELFF. Full variable domain (outside the CDR3, taken from reference TRBV19 and TRBJ2-2): DGGITQSPKYLFRKEGQNVTLSCEQNLNHDAMYWYRQDPGQGLRLIYYSQIVNDFQKGDIAEGYSVSREKKESFPLTVTSAQKNPTAFYLCASSIDLLTGELFFGEGSRLTVL.

The chain combines TRBV29-1 with TRBJ2-2, with TRBD1 matching over 8 bases. This CDR3 has 16 residues. The trim removed 0 bases at V and 2 bases at J, leaving 5 bases unmatched. Germline V lookup: CDR1 SQVTM, CDR2 ANQGSEA. CDR3 region: CSVEDLRGLNTGELFF. CDR3 nucleotide sequence: TGCAGCGTTGAAGATCTCAGGGGGCTTAACACCGGGGAGCTGTTTTTT.

This clonotype showed up just once. This rearrangement joins TRBV20-1 to TRBJ2-7; no clear D gene. Trimming stripped 3 bases from V and 1 base from J, with 13 bases between. The germline CDR1 and CDR2 sequences are DFQATT and SNEGSKA (reference sequence). The CDR3 contains 14 residues. The CDR3 is CSASAIGRSYEQYF. CDR3 DNA: TGCAGTGCTAGTGCCATCGGACGATCCTACGAGCAGTACTTC.

The V call is TRBV7-2, the J call TRBJ2-1; a weak D match, TRBD2 (6 bases). The CDR3 contains 16 residues. The germline V and J ends were trimmed by 2 bases and 6 bases, with 17 bases remaining between them. Germline lookup yields CDR1 SGHTA and CDR2 FQGNSA. CDR3 sequence: CASSLYWTGGFNEQFF. The CDR3 region has the DNA TGTGCCAGCAGCTTATATTGGACTGGAGGGTTCAATGAGCAGTTCTTC.

This clonotype was found a few times. The chain uses TRBV3-1 and TRBJ2-1; the match to TRBD2 covers 9 bases. The germline CDR1 and CDR2 sequences are LGHDT and YNNKEL (reference sequence). The ends lost 2 bases at V and 6 bases at J; junction bases unmatched: 8. The CDR3 is made up of 16 amino acids. CDR3: CASSQISGSWVNEQFF. The CDR3 nucleotides read TGTGCCAGCAGCCAAATTAGCGGGAGCTGGGTCAATGAGCAGTTCTTC.

The J gene is TRBJ1-3, the V gene TRBV29-1; 9 nucleotides match TRBD1. The CDR3 extends over 15 amino acids. Germline V gene sequence: CDR1 SQVTM, CDR2 ANQGSEA. V lost 1 base and J lost 2; bases outside the gene matches: 3. The CDR3 reads CSVEGYRGPGNTIYF. The CDR3, as DNA: TGCAGCGTTGAAGGGTACAGGGGGCCTGGAAACACCATATATTTT.

This clonotype has only a few counts. The CDR3 nucleotides are TGTGCCAGCAGCTCTGGTCTCAGGGTCAGGGAGACCCAGTACTTC. Encoded protein: CASSSGLRVRETQYF. The J gene is TRBJ2-5, the V gene TRBV7-2; D is perhaps TRBD1 (5 bases). The CDR3 runs 15 residues. Per the germline V gene, CDR1 is SGHTA and CDR2 is FQGNSA. Trimming removed 4 bases from V and 5 bases from J, with 17 bases in between.

There are a few counts of this clonotype. The J gene is TRBJ2-7, the V gene TRBV28, with 13 bases that match TRBD2. The CDR3 totals 16 residues. V shed 4 bases, J shed 6 bases, and the junction held 9 bases outside the gene matches. Germline V CDR1 and CDR2: MDHEN, SYDVKM. CDR3: CASSSPGLAGILEQYF. The CDR3 DNA follows: TGTGCCAGCAGTTCCCCGGGACTAGCGGGAATTCTCGAGCAGTACTTC.